This T cell receptor beta chain is drawn from a study of response to subunit inactivated influenza vaccine. Whole-study results and caveats: After each seasonal influenza vaccination, few new T cells are recruited, the authors suggested.

One entry per CDR3 protein, called by TCRdb with MiXCR from the RT-PCR reads. The table shows more than 700,000 distinct CDR3 sequences, with approximately 22% occurring only once. A note on this clonotype: The antigen remains undetermined.

Here the sequenced sample was PBMCs from blood, taken approximately 5 days after vaccination. The sequence came from a man aged 45-60 years who received an inactivated influenza vaccine.

The CDR3, as DNA: TGTGCCAGCAGCTTAGCGGCCCTAACTAACTATGGCTACACCTTC. It is translated as CASSLAALTNYGYTF. The chain has TRBV7-2 and TRBJ1-2; D unresolved. CDR3 length: 15 residues. V lost 0 bases to trimming and J lost 0 bases, with 8 bases between them. Germline assignment: CDR1 SGHTA and CDR2 FQGNSA.